These T cell receptor beta chains were read from a single sample in a study of T cell repertoires in cytomegalovirus infection. TCRdb fed the reads into MiXCR, producing one record per CDR3 protein. The sample consists of just under 500,000 distinct CDR3 sequences, roughly a third of them appearing once. No antigens are known for them. Sequencing was performed on cultured PBMCs, taken from culture after CMV antigen stimulation. The source is a human donor in good health (CMV status not recorded). Some clones in this sample may be carry-over from other donors' samples. Both conserved end residues are part of each CDR3. Clone size is not always given. Where it is, it says once, few, many or a class for expanded clones.

V: TRBV2; size: -; J: TRBJ2-3; CDR3: CASSERREGQDF
V: TRBV7-8; size: many; J: TRBJ2-7; CDR3: CASSLGLPAVYEQYF
V: TRBV4-3; size: few; J: TRBJ1-4; CDR3: CASSQAPQGDEKLFF
V: TRBV11-1; size: -; J: TRBJ2-1; CDR3: CASSLVLVNNEQFF
V: TRBV20-1; size: -; J: TRBJ2-4; CDR3: CSARPETSGYKNIQYF
V: TRBV7-2; size: few; J: TRBJ2-7; CDR3: CASSPRQGADEQYF
V: TRBV5-4; size: -; J: TRBJ1-3; CDR3: CASSSPASGGHGNTIYF
V: TRBV12-3/TRBV12-4; size: few; J: TRBJ2-7; CDR3: CASSSLGSLPNEQYF
V: TRBV6-2/TRBV6-3; size: few; J: TRBJ2-7; CDR3: CASSYGGEGEQYF
V: TRBV5-6; size: -; J: TRBJ1-6; CDR3: CASSLNRGQVDSPLHF
V: TRBV7-2; size: many; J: TRBJ2-3; CDR3: CASSTDAYRTDTQYF
V: TRBV7-6; size: -; J: TRBJ2-1; CDR3: CASSLAGEYNEQFF
V: TRBV30; size: -; J: TRBJ2-7; CDR3: CAWALAGTYEQYF
V: TRBV7-8; size: -; J: TRBJ2-1; CDR3: CASSSQGLAVYNEQFF
V: TRBV28; size: few; J: TRBJ2-1; CDR3: CASTVAGVYNEQFF
V: TRBV7-2; size: many; J: TRBJ1-5; CDR3: CASSPSGQVYSNQPQHF
V: TRBV13; size: -; J: TRBJ2-3; CDR3: CASSLGLRGPDTQYF
V: TRBV29-1; size: few; J: TRBJ2-1; CDR3: CSVQIPSLSYNEQFF
V: TRBV20-1; size: -; J: TRBJ2-7; CDR3: CSAQGYHYEQYF
V: TRBV12-5; size: -; J: TRBJ1-2; CDR3: CASGFTGTGYTF
V: TRBV4-3; size: few; J: TRBJ2-3; CDR3: CASSQVHGADTQYF
V: TRBV7-2; size: few; J: TRBJ2-3; CDR3: CASSFKRWGGTSTDTQYF
V: TRBV4-1; size: -; J: TRBJ1-1; CDR3: CASSQDLDRANTEAFF
V: TRBV7-8; size: many; J: TRBJ2-7; CDR3: CASSSLGTASYEQYF
V: TRBV7-4; size: few; J: TRBJ2-3; CDR3: CASSRGTGGTDTQYF
V: TRBV3-1; size: -; J: TRBJ2-7; CDR3: CASSQTGGGAGQYF
V: TRBV5-6; size: -; J: TRBJ2-2; CDR3: CASSLDSSRGTGELFF
V: TRBV7-9; size: few; J: TRBJ1-1; CDR3: CASSFGDPGAEAFF
V: TRBV7-9; size: many; J: TRBJ2-5; CDR3: CASSLSRGRAGETQYF
V: TRBV20-1; size: few; J: TRBJ1-2; CDR3: CSAPGLGGYTF
V: TRBV7-2; size: many; J: TRBJ2-7; CDR3: CASSLAGLSSYEQYF
V: TRBV4-3; size: -; J: TRBJ2-5; CDR3: CASSQGFPNSGGYQETQYF
V: TRBV29-1; size: once; J: TRBJ1-2; CDR3: CSVEARDLPYGYTF
V: TRBV10-3; size: few; J: TRBJ1-5; CDR3: CAISESGNQPQHF
V: TRBV12-3/TRBV12-4; size: -; J: TRBJ2-3; CDR3: CASSLQVEDTQYF
V: TRBV6-2/TRBV6-3; size: few; J: TRBJ2-7; CDR3: CASSWSYEQYF
V: TRBV7-4; size: few; J: TRBJ2-1; CDR3: CARSTTTHEQFF
V: TRBV7-2; size: many; J: TRBJ2-2; CDR3: CASSVLGQTGELFF
V: TRBV28; size: few; J: TRBJ2-7; CDR3: CASSFPAPSYEQYF
V: TRBV29-1; size: -; J: TRBJ2-2; CDR3: CSVRGQVQSGELFF
V: TRBV20-1; size: -; J: TRBJ2-1; CDR3: CSATLAGASYEQFF
V: TRBV11-2; size: few; J: TRBJ2-5; CDR3: CASSLASGTVVSETQYF
V: TRBV7-2; size: few; J: TRBJ2-7; CDR3: CASSIGLAGPSGQYF
V: TRBV20-1; size: -; J: TRBJ2-1; CDR3: CSATDLQRSPYNEQFF
V: TRBV6-1; size: -; J: TRBJ1-5; CDR3: CTSIGVRNQPQHF
V: TRBV12-3/TRBV12-4; size: -; J: TRBJ2-2; CDR3: CASSLAASGGTNTGELFF
V: TRBV7-9; size: -; J: TRBJ2-1; CDR3: CASSLPGLESNEQFF
V: TRBV7-2; size: -; J: TRBJ2-5; CDR3: CASSLGTGPWETQYF
V: TRBV10-3; size: many; J: TRBJ2-3; CDR3: CAITPGQGGADTQYF
V: TRBV7-2; size: few; J: TRBJ1-1; CDR3: CASSSTGRSTEAFF
V: TRBV19; size: few; J: TRBJ2-3; CDR3: CASSNDRASTDTQYF
V: TRBV23-1; size: once; J: TRBJ1-6; CDR3: CASSQSPTGGFKRSSYNSPLHF
V: TRBV9; size: -; J: TRBJ2-5; CDR3: CASSDGGWSPQYF
V: TRBV7-2; size: many; J: TRBJ2-3; CDR3: CASSRGRAGGNTQYF
V: TRBV11-3; size: -; J: TRBJ2-3; CDR3: CASSLIQGSTDTQYF